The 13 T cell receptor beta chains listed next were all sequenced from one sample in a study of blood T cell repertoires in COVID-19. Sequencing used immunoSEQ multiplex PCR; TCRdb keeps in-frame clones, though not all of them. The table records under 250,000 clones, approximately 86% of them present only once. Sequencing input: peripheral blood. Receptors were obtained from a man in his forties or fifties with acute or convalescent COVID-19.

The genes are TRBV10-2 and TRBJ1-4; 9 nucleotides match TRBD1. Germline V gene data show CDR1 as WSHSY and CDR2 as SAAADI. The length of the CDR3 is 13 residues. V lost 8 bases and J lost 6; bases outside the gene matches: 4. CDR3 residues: CASGTGPYEKLFF. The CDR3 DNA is TGCGCCAGCGGGACAGGGCCGTATGAAAAACTGTTTTTT.

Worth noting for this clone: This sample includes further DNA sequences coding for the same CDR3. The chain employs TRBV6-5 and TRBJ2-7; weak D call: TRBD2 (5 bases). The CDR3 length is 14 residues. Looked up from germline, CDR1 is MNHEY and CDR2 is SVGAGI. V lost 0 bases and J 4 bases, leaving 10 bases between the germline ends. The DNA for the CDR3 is TGTGCCAGCAGTTACTCTAGAGGGTCTTACGAGCAGTACTTC. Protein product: CASSYSRGSYEQYF.

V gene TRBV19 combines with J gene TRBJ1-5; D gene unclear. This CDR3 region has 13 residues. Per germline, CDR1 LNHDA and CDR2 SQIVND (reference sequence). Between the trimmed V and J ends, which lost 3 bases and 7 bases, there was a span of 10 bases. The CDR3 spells CASSMEFGQPQHF. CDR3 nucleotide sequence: TGTGCCAGTAGTATGGAGTTTGGCCAGCCCCAGCATTTT.

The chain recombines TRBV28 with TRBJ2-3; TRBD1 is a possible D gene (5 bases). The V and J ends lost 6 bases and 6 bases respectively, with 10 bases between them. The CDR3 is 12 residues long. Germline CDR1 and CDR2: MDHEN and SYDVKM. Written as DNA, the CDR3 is TGTGCCAGCAGCACCCAGGGCGATACGCAGTATTTT. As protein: CASSTQGDTQYF.

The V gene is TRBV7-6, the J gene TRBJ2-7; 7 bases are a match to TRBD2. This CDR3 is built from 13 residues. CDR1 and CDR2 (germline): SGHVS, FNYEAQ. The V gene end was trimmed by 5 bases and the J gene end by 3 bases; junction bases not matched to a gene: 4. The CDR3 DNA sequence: TGTGCCAGCAGCCCCAGCGGGATCTACGAGCAGTACTTC. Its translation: CASSPSGIYEQYF.

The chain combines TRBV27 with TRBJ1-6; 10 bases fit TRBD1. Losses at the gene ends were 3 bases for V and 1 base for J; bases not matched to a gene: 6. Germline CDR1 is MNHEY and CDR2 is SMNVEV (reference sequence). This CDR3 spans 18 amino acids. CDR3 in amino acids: CASSFRQGAKSYNSPLHF. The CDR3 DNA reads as TGTGCCAGCAGTTTTAGACAGGGGGCTAAGTCCTATAATTCACCCCTCCACTTT.

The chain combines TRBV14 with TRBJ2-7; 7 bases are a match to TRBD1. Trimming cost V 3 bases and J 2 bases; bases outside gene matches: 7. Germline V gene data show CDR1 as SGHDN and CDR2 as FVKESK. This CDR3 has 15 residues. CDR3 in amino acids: CASSQRQGFPYEQYF. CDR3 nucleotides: TGTGCCAGCAGCCAGCGACAGGGTTTCCCCTACGAGCAGTACTTC.

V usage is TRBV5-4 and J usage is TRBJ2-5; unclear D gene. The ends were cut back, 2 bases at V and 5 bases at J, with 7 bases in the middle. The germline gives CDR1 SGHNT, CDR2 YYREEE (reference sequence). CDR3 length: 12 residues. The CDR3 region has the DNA TGTGCCAGCAGCTTTGAGTGGGAGACCCAGTACTTC. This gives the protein CASSFEWETQYF.

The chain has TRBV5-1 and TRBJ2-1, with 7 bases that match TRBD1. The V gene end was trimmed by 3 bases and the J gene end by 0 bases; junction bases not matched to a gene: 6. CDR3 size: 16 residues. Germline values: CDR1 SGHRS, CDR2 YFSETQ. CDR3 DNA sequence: TGCGCCAGCAGCTCCCTGGGACAGAGCTCCTACAATGAGCAGTTCTTC. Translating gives CASSSLGQSSYNEQFF. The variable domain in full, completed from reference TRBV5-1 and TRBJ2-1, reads KAGVTQTPRYLIKTRGQQVTLSCSPISGHRSVSWYQQTPGQGLQFLFEYFSETQRNKGNFPGRFSGRQFSNSRSEMNVSTLELGDSALYLCASSSLGQSSYNEQFFGPGTRLTVL.

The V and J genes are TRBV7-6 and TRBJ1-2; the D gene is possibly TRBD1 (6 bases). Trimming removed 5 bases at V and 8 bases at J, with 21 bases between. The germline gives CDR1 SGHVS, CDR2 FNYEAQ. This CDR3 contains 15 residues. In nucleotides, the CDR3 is TGTGCCAGCAGCCTCCAAGGCACGGGGGGCGTAGGCTACACCTTC. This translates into CASSLQGTGGVGYTF.

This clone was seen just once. The CDR3 is CASSLAGVNEKLFF. CDR3 DNA: TGTGCCAGCAGCTTGGCGGGGGTTAATGAAAAACTGTTTTTT. The chain uses TRBV7-2 and TRBJ1-4, with D possibly matching TRBD1 (5 bases). The CDR3 sequence is 14 residues long. Trimming pared 3 bases from V and 4 bases from J, leaving 9 bases between. Germline V lookup: CDR1 SGHTA, CDR2 FQGNSA.

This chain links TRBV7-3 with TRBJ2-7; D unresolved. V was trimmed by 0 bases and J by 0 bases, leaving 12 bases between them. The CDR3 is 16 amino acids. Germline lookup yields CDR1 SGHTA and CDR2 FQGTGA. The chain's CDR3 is CASSLTRTSSSYEQYF. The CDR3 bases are TGTGCCAGCAGCTTAACACGTACATCCTCCTCCTACGAGCAGTACTTC.

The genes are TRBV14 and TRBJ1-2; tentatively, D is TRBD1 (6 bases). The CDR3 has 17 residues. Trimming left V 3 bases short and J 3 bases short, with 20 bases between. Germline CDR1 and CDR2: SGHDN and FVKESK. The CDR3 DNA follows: TGTGCCAGCAGCCAGCGACAGGAAAGGTTGGTCGACTATGGCTACACCTTC. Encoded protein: CASSQRQERLVDYGYTF.